Each of the 10 T cell receptor beta chains below was sequenced from the same sample in a study of T cells in Graves' hyperthyroidism and ophthalmopathy. What was amplified from RNA transcripts were TCR beta CDR3 regions. RT-PCR in the first round (using the HTBI primer set) targeted the TCR CDR3. TCRdb passed the multiplex PCR reads through MiXCR, listing each CDR3 protein once. The sample lists a few hundred thousand distinct CDR3 sequences, 16% occurring once. Sequenced material: blood. The receptors were gathered from a woman aged 40 to 50 with Graves' ophthalmopathy.

There are many counts of this clonotype. V gene TRBV24-1 combines with J gene TRBJ1-5, with D hard to call. Trimming stripped 2 bases from V and 5 bases from J, with 15 bases between. This CDR3 has 16 residues. The germline gives CDR1 KGHDR, CDR2 SFDVKD. The CDR3 bases are TGTGCCACCAGTGATTCATCCCCCTCACCCGATCAGCCCCAGCATTTT. The encoded protein is CATSDSSPSPDQPQHF.

The sample holds many counts of this clonotype. The gene calls are TRBV28 and TRBJ1-5; 8 bases agree with TRBD1. The CDR3 is 13 amino acids. V lost 11 bases, J lost 5 bases, and 8 bases stayed unmatched. Looked up from germline, CDR1 is MDHEN and CDR2 is SYDVKM. CDR3 in amino acids: CAGRTGLDQPQHF. The CDR3 DNA reads as TGTGCCGGAAGGACAGGGTTGGATCAGCCCCAGCATTTT.

V gene TRBV4-1 combines with J gene TRBJ2-7, with TRBD1 identical over 12 bases. CDR1 and CDR2 (germline): MGHRA, YSYEKL. The CDR3 contains 17 residues. V shed 4 bases, J shed 4 bases, and the junction held 11 bases outside the gene matches. This chain's CDR3 is CASSPRAGTGGWYEQYF. The CDR3 DNA reads TGCGCCAGCAGCCCGAGGGCCGGGACAGGGGGCTGGTACGAGCAGTACTTC.

This clonotype was detected many times. This rearrangement joins TRBV5-1 to TRBJ1-1; D gene unclear. The CDR3 is 15 residues long. The ends were cut back, 1 base at V and 1 base at J, with 11 bases in the middle. Germline V CDR1 and CDR2: SGHRS, YFSETQ. The CDR3 reads CASSLTTSTNTEAFF. Here the CDR3 DNA reads TGCGCCAGCAGCTTGACCACCTCTACGAACACTGAAGCTTTCTTT.

This clonotype was detected only a few times. The chain recombines TRBV28 with TRBJ2-2, with TRBD2 matching over 10 bases. V shed 4 bases and J 6 bases; nucleotides not matched to a gene: 5. The CDR3 consists of 15 residues. Germline V lookup: CDR1 MDHEN, CDR2 SYDVKM. CDR3 DNA: TGTGCCAGCAGTTGGGCTAGCGGGAGAGCCGGGGAGCTGTTTTTT. This codes for CASSWASGRAGELFF.

The chain is built from TRBV20-1 and TRBJ2-7; 9 bases are a match to TRBD2. The junction had 1 base not matched to a gene; V was cut back by 2 bases and J by 2 bases. The CDR3 covers 13 residues. Germline CDR1 reads DFQATT; CDR2 reads SNEGSKA (reference sequence). This CDR3 is CSARLAGTYEQYF. CDR3 nucleotide sequence: TGCAGTGCTAGACTAGCGGGAACCTACGAGCAGTACTTC.

The table lists this clonotype with a few counts. The chain uses TRBV7-9 and TRBJ2-1, with TRBD2 matching 12 bases. V was clipped by 0 bases and J by 3 bases; unmatched bases: 6. Germline CDR1 reads SEHNR; CDR2 reads FQNEAQ (reference sequence). The length of the CDR3 is 18 residues. CDR3 bases: TGTGCCAGCAGCTTAGCTGGGGCTAGCGGGAGGGTCTACAATGAGCAGTTCTTC. Its translation is CASSLAGASGRVYNEQFF.

This clonotype was detected only a few times. This CDR3 reads CASSQGDGQTETQYF. DNA for the CDR3: TGCGCCAGCAGCCAAGGGGACGGACAGACGGAGACCCAGTACTTC. This chain joins TRBV5-1 and TRBJ2-5; perhaps TRBD1 as D (6 bases). Germline V gives CDR1 SGHRS, CDR2 YFSETQ. Trimming took 4 bases from V and 5 from J, leaving 18 bases between them. The CDR3 loop spans 15 amino acids.

This clonotype was detected once. The rearrangement joins TRBV28 to TRBJ2-1; D may be TRBD1 (6 bases). Trimming took off 6 bases at V and 4 bases at J, with 16 bases between the two ends. The CDR3 contains 15 residues. Germline CDR1 is MDHEN and CDR2 is SYDVKM. CDR3 bases: TGTGCCAGCAGACAACGGGACATCGGATACAATGAGCAGTTCTTC. It specifies CASRQRDIGYNEQFF.

DNA of the CDR3: TGTGCCAGCAGCGCCACAGGGGGAAGCAATCAGCCCCAGCATTTT. It is translated as CASSATGGSNQPQHF. V gene TRBV2 combines with J gene TRBJ1-5; 8 positions match TRBD1. Germline CDR1 is SNHLY and CDR2 is FYNNEI. This CDR3 contains 15 residues. V lost 6 bases and J lost 1; bases outside the gene matches: 5.